This TCR beta chain was recorded in a study of monozygotic twins with inflammatory bowel disease. Blood, roughly 2.7 ml, was drawn per donor. The authors isolated total RNA from whole blood without sorting T cells. A template switching step added UMIs, each with a 6-nucleotide sample barcode. TCRdb re-called the 5' RACE reads; every CDR3 protein appears as one record, without DNA. Seen in this sample are some 440,000 distinct CDR3 sequences; the ten most common clones hold approximately 2.4%. The length of the CDR3 is 14 residues. Germline CDR1 reads SGHRS; CDR2 reads YFSETQ. The sequencing sample was made of blood. V gene TRBV5-1 combines with J gene TRBJ2-1; TCRdb's assignment of TRBD1 cannot be checked, as there is no DNA. The clonotype was recovered from a human donor with ulcerative colitis or Crohn's disease, or a healthy co-twin of an affected twin (not recorded which). The CDR3 is CASSLVGGQDEQFF.